Shown below are 22 T cell receptor beta chains from a single sample sequenced in a study of T-cell memory formation after mild COVID-19. TCRdb passed the 5' RACE reads through MiXCR, listing each CDR3 protein once. The profile shows just under 550,000 distinct CDR3 sequences, around 21% of them singletons. Specimen: PBMCs or a T cell subset sorted from them (not recorded which). The receptors were sampled from an adult woman who had mild COVID-19 (a few samples of this study predate the infection). Cell type and time point are not known.

This clonotype was found a few times. The chain combines TRBV2 with TRBJ1-4; the D is unclear. Germline V gene lookup returns CDR1 SNHLY and CDR2 FYNNEI. The CDR3 has 16 residues. Between the trimmed V and J ends, which lost 5 bases and 0 bases, there was a span of 13 bases. The CDR3 region is CASSKESGATNEKLFF. In DNA form, the CDR3 reads TGTGCCAGCAGTAAAGAGTCAGGTGCAACTAATGAAAAACTGTTTTTT.

This clonotype was seen only a few times. This chain uses TRBV6-5 with TRBJ2-2; TRBD2 is a possible D gene (7 bases). Trimming cost V 7 bases and J 3 bases, with 18 bases left between them. CDR3 length equals 16 residues. Germline V gene data show CDR1 as MNHEY and CDR2 as SVGAGI. CDR3 protein: CASNPEGGAYTGELFF. DNA for the CDR3: TGTGCCAGCAACCCGGAAGGGGGGGCCTACACCGGGGAGCTGTTTTTT.

This clonotype was observed a few times. This rearrangement joins TRBV20-1 to TRBJ2-1; 10 positions match TRBD2. The junction had 8 bases not matched to a gene; V was cut back by 5 bases and J by 4 bases. The CDR3 is 15 amino acids. CDR1 is DFQATT, CDR2 SNEGSKA, per germline (reference sequence). CDR3 sequence reads: CSAGRAGGPYNEQFF. The CDR3, as DNA: TGCAGTGCTGGACGAGCGGGAGGGCCGTACAATGAGCAGTTCTTC.

In this sample, this clonotype turned up a few times. The rearrangement links TRBV6-4 to TRBJ2-2; possible D gene TRBD1, 6 bases. From germline, CDR1 is MRHNA and CDR2 SNTAGT. The CDR3 runs to 16 residues. Trimming removed 0 bases at V and 4 bases at J, with 12 bases between. The CDR3 here is CASSDSYRVSTGELFF. Here the CDR3 DNA reads TGTGCCAGCAGTGACTCGTACAGGGTATCCACCGGGGAGCTGTTTTTT.

V gene TRBV29-1 combines with J gene TRBJ1-5; 10 bases agree with TRBD1. CDR3 length: 15 residues. After removal of 4 bases from V and 8 bases from J, the junction contained 11 bases not matched to a gene. Germline CDR1 and CDR2: SQVTM and ANQGSEA. CDR3: CSVAHRTGGAEPQHF. As DNA, the CDR3 is TGCAGCGTTGCCCACCGGACAGGGGGAGCGGAGCCCCAGCATTTT.

The chain links TRBV14 to TRBJ2-2; TRBD2 matches at 9 bases. The germline CDR1 and CDR2 sequences are SGHDN and FVKESK. The ends lost 1 base at V and 1 base at J; junction bases unmatched: 1. The CDR3 contains 16 residues. The CDR3 spells CASSQVLAGNTGELFF. The CDR3 region has the DNA TGTGCCAGCAGCCAAGTACTAGCGGGGAACACCGGGGAGCTGTTTTTT. The full variable domain, its missing parts supplied by reference TRBV14 and TRBJ2-2, is EAGVTQFPSHSVIEKGQTVTLRCDPISGHDNLYWYRRVMGKEIKFLLHFVKESKQDESGMPNNRFLAERTGGTYSTLKVQPAELEDSGVYFCASSQVLAGNTGELFFGEGSRLTVL.

This chain uses TRBV4-1 with TRBJ2-1; tentatively, D is TRBD1 or TRBD2 (5 bases each). Germline V gene lookup returns CDR1 MGHRA and CDR2 YSYEKL. The V and J ends lost 0 bases and 9 bases respectively, with 6 bases between them. The CDR3 is 12 amino acids. This chain's CDR3 is CASSQDGAEQFF. In DNA form, the CDR3 reads TGCGCCAGCAGCCAAGACGGGGCTGAGCAGTTCTTC.

This clonotype was seen a handful of times. The rearrangement links TRBV20-1 to TRBJ2-7; 8 nucleotides match TRBD2. Germline V gene data show CDR1 as DFQATT and CDR2 as SNEGSKA (reference sequence). The junction had 8 bases not matched to a gene; V was cut back by 2 bases and J by 5 bases. The CDR3 contains 14 residues. Here the CDR3 reads CSARPPGGVNEQYF. Here the CDR3 DNA reads TGCAGTGCTAGACCCCCGGGAGGGGTCAACGAGCAGTACTTC.

This clonotype was seen a few times. V is TRBV18 and J is TRBJ2-3; 9 bases align to TRBD1. V gave up 3 bases and J gave up 1 base; unmatched junction bases: 5. The CDR3 totals 16 residues. Germline loops: CDR1 KGHSH, CDR2 LQKENI. The CDR3 DNA reads as TGTGCCAGCTCACCGCCGGGACAGGGAGGCACAGATACGCAGTATTTT. Translation gives CASSPPGQGGTDTQYF.

This clonotype appeared a few times. This chain links TRBV7-9 with TRBJ1-1, with 7 bases matching TRBD1. V dropped 1 base and J dropped 7; count of bases not matched to a gene: 6. The CDR3 has 14 residues. CDR1 and CDR2 (germline): SEHNR, FQNEAQ (reference sequence). The CDR3, as DNA: TGTGCCAGCAGCTTAGTGGACGGGGACAGTGAAGCTTTCTTT. Translating it yields CASSLVDGDSEAFF.

This clonotype was counted ten times or more. V gene TRBV24-1 combines with J gene TRBJ2-7, with 7 bases aligning to TRBD1. The V gene's germline CDR1 is KGHDR and CDR2 SFDVKD. CDR3 size: 14 residues. V lost 4 bases to trimming and J lost 5 bases; unmatched junction nucleotides: 7. For the CDR3, the DNA is TGTGCCACCAGTGACCCAGGCGACAGGGACGAGCAGTACTTC. It yields the protein CATSDPGDRDEQYF.

The chain joins TRBV25-1 to TRBJ2-1; TRBD1 is a possible D gene (6 bases). The length of the CDR3 is 13 residues. V lost 6 bases and J 4 bases, leaving 10 bases between the germline ends. CDR1 is MGHDK, CDR2 SYGVNS, per germline. This CDR3 reads CASRKGDYNEQFF. The CDR3 DNA reads as TGTGCCAGCAGAAAGGGGGATTACAATGAGCAGTTCTTC.

The chain has TRBV19 and TRBJ2-5, with D perhaps matching TRBD2 (6 bases). The V end was cut by 4 bases, the J end by 5 bases, with 17 bases between. The germline V gene encodes CDR1 LNHDA and CDR2 SQIVND (reference sequence). The CDR3 contains 15 residues. CDR3 in amino acids: CASSTSAHRTETQYF. The DNA for the CDR3 is TGTGCCAGTAGTACTAGCGCCCACAGAACGGAGACCCAGTACTTC.

The chain carries TRBV5-1 and TRBJ1-1; TRBD1 is a possible D gene (5 bases). From germline, CDR1 is SGHRS and CDR2 YFSETQ. This CDR3 comprises 15 residues. V was trimmed by 0 bases and J by 0 bases, leaving 9 bases between them. The CDR3 sequence: CASSLGDSMNTEAFF. The CDR3 coding sequence is TGCGCCAGCAGCTTGGGCGACAGCATGAACACTGAAGCTTTCTTT.

This chain connects TRBV12-3 or TRBV12-4 to TRBJ2-3; 7 nucleotides align to TRBD2. CDR3 size: 13 residues. Unmatched junction bases numbered 7, after V lost 8 bases and J lost 5 bases. The CDR3 nucleotides read TGTGCCAGCCGGGTTTGGGAGGGAGATACGCAGTATTTT. Its translation is CASRVWEGDTQYF.

The chain links TRBV12-3 or TRBV12-4 to TRBJ2-1; TRBD2 aligns across 9 bases. J gave up 6 bases and V 1 base, and 25 bases lay outside the gene matches. The length of the CDR3 is 22 residues. The CDR3 coding sequence is TGTGCCAGCAGTTTAGGACCGGGGAGACCGGGGATTACTAGCGGGTATTTCAATGAGCAGTTCTTC. Its translation: CASSLGPGRPGITSGYFNEQFF.

This clonotype was counted only a few times. J is TRBJ2-1 and V is TRBV4-3, with 7 positions matching TRBD2. V shed 4 bases, J shed 5 bases, and the junction held 5 bases outside the gene matches. The CDR3 contains 14 residues. From germline, CDR1 is LGHNA and CDR2 YSLEER. The CDR3, as DNA: TGCGCCAGCAGCCGTAGGCGGGGGAACAATGAGCAGTTCTTC. Translating gives CASSRRRGNNEQFF.

The chain employs TRBV9 and TRBJ2-7; D possibly corresponds to TRBD1 (6 bases). Trimming stripped 5 bases from V and 2 bases from J, with 11 bases between. This CDR3 has 13 residues. Germline-derived CDR1 and CDR2 are SGDLS and YYNGEE. The CDR3 sequence: CASSGGHTYEQYF. DNA of the CDR3: TGTGCCAGCAGTGGGGGACACACCTACGAGCAGTACTTC.

The chain has TRBV7-2 and TRBJ1-5; no definite D call. The V end lost 8 bases, the J end lost 0 bases, and 11 bases lay between the germline ends. The CDR3 is 14 amino acids. In germline, CDR1 is SGHTA, CDR2 FQGNSA. The CDR3 nucleotides are TGTGCCAGCGGCCCAGGTGATAGCAATCAGCCCCAGCATTTT. This sequence encodes CASGPGDSNQPQHF.

The chain is built from TRBV12-3 or TRBV12-4 and TRBJ2-4, with D possibly TRBD2 on 5 matching bases. V was trimmed by 3 bases and J by 7 bases, leaving 19 bases between them. This CDR3 has 16 amino acids. In nucleotides, the CDR3 is TGTGCCAGCAGTTTTAACCCAAGACTGACGGGGAACATTCAGTACTTC. Translated, it gives CASSFNPRLTGNIQYF.

This clonotype came up a few times. The chain is built from TRBV10-3 and TRBJ2-7, with D perhaps matching TRBD2 (5 bases). This CDR3 is built from 12 residues. V was shortened by 4 bases and J by 3 bases, with 7 bases between the two germline ends. Germline CDR1 and CDR2: ENHRY and SYGVKD. The chain's CDR3 is CAISGGSYEQYF. CDR3 DNA: TGTGCCATCAGTGGAGGGAGCTACGAGCAGTACTTC.

The table lists this clonotype with a few counts. The CDR3: CATQGQESYEQYF. The CDR3 DNA reads as TGTGCCACTCAGGGACAGGAGTCCTACGAGCAGTACTTC. The V gene is TRBV11-1, the J gene TRBJ2-7, with TRBD1 matching 8 bases. Trimming took 10 bases from V and 1 from J; bases not matched to a gene: 6. Germline V gene sequence: CDR1 SGHAT, CDR2 FQDESV (reference sequence). This CDR3 spans 13 amino acids.